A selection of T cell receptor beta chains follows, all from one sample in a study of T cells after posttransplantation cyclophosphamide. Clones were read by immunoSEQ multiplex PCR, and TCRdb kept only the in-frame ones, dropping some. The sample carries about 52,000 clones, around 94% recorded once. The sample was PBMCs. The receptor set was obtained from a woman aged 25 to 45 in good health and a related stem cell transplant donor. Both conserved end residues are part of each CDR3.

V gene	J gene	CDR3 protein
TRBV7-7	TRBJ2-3	CASSLGLAGTDTQYF
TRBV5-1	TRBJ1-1	CASSFGGSGNTEAFF
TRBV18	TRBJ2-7	CASSPGTGYEQYF
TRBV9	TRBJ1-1	CASSPRQGGDIGMNTEAFF
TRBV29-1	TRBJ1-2	CSVRDRGEGYTF
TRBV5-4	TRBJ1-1	CASKRTVNTEAFF
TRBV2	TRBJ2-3	CASHRGSDTQYF
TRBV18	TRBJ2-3	CASSLGTSLTDTQYF
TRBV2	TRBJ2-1	CASTEYNEQFF
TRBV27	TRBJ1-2	CASTVDGYTF
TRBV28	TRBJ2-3	CASSLITRDTQYF
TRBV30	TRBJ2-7	CAWSSPPTEYF
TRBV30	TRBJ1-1	CAWSLRGGHTEAFF
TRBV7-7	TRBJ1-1	CASSRTTDTEAFF
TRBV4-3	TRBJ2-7	CASSQDSHYEQCF
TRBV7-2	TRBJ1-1	CASSLEGGWDTEAFF
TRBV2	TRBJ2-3	CASRKRGQSTDTQYF
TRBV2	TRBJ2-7	CASRQGVEQYF
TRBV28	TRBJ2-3	CASSLSFQGTDTQYF
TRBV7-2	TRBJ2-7	CASSLGPSGGGYEQYF
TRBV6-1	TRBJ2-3	CASSVVGSGGASTDTQYF
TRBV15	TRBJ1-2	CATSVPGQGALNYGYTF
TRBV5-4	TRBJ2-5	CASSASTGGRETQYF
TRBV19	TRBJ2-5	CASSDSGGPETQYF
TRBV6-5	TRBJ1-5	CASTAGSNQPQHF
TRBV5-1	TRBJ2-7	CASSSSNVLYEQYF
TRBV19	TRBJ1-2	CASSIDPGLPSYGYTF
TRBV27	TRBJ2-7	CASSLSSRGMSYEQYF
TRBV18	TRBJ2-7	CASSPGGDEQYF